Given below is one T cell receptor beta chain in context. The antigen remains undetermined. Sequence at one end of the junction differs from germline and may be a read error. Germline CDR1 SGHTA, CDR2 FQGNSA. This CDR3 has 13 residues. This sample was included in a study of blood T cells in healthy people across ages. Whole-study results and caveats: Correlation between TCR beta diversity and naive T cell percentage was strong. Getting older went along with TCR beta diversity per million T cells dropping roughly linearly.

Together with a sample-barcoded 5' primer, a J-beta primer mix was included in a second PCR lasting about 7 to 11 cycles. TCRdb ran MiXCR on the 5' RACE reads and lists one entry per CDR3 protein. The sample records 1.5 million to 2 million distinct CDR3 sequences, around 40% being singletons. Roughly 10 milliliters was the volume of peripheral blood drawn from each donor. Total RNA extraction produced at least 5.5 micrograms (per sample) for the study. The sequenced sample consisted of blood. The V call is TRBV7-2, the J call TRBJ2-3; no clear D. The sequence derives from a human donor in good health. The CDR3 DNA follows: TGTGCCAGTAGCTTAAGGCAGCGAGATACGCAGTATTTT. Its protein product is CASSLRQRDTQYF.